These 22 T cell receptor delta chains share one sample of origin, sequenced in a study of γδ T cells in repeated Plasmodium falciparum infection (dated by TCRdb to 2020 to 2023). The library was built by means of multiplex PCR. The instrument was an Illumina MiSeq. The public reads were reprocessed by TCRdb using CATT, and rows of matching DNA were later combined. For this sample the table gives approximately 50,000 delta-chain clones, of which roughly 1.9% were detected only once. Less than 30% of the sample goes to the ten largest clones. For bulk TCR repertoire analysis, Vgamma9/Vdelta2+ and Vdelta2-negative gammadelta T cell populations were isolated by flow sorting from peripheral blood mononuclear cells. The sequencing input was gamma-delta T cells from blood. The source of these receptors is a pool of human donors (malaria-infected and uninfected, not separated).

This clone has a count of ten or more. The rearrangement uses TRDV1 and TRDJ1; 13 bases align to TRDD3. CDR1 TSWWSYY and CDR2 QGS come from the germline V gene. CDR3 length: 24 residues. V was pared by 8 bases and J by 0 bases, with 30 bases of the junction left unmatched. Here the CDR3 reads CALKDGLPKPPVLGDTRYTDKLIF. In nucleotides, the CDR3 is TGTGCTCTTAAGGATGGCCTTCCTAAGCCGCCAGTACTGGGGGATACGAGGTACACCGATAAACTCATCTTT.

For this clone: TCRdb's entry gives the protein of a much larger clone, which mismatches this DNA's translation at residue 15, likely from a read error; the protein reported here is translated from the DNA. The CDR3 DNA is TGTGCTCTTGGGGAACAAGTTTTCCTTTCATTTCCACTGGGGGTCCGTTGCACCGATAAACTCATCTTT. It translates to CALGEQVFLSFPLGVRCTDKLIF. The rearrangement joins TRDV1 to TRDJ1, with TRDD3 matching 8 bases. TCRdb supplies no J gene; here it was assigned by aligning the nucleotide sequence to germline. Losses at the gene ends were 1 base for V and 1 base for J; bases not matched to a gene: 26. The CDR3 has 23 residues. Germline V lookup: CDR1 TSWWSYY, CDR2 QGS.

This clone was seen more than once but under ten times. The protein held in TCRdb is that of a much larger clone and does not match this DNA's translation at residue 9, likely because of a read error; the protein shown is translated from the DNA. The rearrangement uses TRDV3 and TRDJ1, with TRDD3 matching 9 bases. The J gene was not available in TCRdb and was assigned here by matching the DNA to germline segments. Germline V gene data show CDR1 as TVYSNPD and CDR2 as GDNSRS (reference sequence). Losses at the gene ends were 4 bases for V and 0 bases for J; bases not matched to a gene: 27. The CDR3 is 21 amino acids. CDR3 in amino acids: CAWGSTRRCWGIPSNTDKLIF. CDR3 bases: TGTGCCTGGGGGTCGACGAGGAGGTGCTGGGGGATCCCCTCCAACACCGATAAACTCATCTTT.

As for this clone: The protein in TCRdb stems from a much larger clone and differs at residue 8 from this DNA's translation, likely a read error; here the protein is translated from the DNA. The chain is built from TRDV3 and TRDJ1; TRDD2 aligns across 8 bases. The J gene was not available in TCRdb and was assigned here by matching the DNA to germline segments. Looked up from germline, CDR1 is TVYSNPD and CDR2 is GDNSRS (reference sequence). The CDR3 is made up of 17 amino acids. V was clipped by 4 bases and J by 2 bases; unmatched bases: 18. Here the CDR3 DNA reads TGTGCCTCCCAGGCTTCCTACTGCGGCTGGCCGACCGATAAACTCATCTTT. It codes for CASQASYCGWPTDKLIF.

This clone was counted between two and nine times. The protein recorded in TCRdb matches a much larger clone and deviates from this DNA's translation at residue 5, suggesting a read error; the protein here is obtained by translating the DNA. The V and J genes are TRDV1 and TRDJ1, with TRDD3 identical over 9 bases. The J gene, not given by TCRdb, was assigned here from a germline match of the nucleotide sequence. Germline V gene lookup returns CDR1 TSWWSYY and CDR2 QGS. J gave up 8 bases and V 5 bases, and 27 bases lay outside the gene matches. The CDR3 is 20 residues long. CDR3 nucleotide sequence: TGTGCTCTTGGGAAACCACTGAGTTTTTGGGGGATAAAAGTTGTTTCGAAACTCATCTTT. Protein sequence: CALGKPLSFWGIKVVSKLIF.

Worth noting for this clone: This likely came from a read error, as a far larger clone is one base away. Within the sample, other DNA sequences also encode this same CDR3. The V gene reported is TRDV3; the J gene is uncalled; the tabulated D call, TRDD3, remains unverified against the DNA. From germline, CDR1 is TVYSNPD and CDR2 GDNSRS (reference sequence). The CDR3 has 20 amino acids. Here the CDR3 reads CAFSNRPYWGISPNTDKLIF. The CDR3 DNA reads TGTGCCTTTTCCAATAGGCCGTACTGGGGGATCAGTCCCAACACCGATAAGCTCATCTTT.

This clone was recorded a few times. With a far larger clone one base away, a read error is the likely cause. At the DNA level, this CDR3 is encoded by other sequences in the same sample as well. The CDR3 sequence: CASPYELRFWGYGSDKLIF. The CDR3 nucleotides read TGTGCCTCCCCCTACGAGCTGAGGTTTTGGGGATACGGATCCGATAAACTCATCTTT. The chain links TRDV3 to TRDJ1, with TRDD3 identical over 9 bases. Assignment of the J gene here rests on matching the DNA to germline, because TCRdb gives none. The V gene's germline CDR1 is TVYSNPD and CDR2 GDNSRS (reference sequence). This CDR3 comprises 19 residues. The junction had 24 bases not matched to a gene; V was cut back by 4 bases and J by 3 bases.

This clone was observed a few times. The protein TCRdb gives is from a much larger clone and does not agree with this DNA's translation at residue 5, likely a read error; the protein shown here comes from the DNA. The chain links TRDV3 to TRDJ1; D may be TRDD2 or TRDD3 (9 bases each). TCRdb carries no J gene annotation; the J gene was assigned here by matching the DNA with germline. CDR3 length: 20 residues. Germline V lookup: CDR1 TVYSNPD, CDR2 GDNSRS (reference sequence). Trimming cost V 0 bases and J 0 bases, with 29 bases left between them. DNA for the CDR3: TGTGCCTTTAGAAACCTTCCTACGAGGGGATACGGGGGGTACACCGATAAACTCATCTTT. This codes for CAFRNLPTRGYGGYTDKLIF.

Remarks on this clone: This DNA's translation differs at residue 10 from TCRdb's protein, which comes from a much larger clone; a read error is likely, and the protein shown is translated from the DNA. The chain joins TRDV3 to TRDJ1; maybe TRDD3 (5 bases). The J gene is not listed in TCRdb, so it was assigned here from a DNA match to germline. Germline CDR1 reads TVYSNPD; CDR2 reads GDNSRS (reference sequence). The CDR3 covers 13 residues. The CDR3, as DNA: TGTGCCTTCTCTACGGGGGGCCCCGATGAACTCATCTTT. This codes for CAFSTGGPDELIF.

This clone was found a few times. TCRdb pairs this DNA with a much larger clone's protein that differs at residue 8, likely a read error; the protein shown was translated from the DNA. The CDR3 sequence: CALGEARALGIRGDVPDKLIF. Written as DNA, the CDR3 is TGTGCTCTTGGGGAAGCTCGGGCCTTGGGGATACGCGGAGACGTCCCCGATAAACTCATCTTT. The rearrangement joins TRDV1 to TRDJ1, with 9 bases aligning to TRDD3. No J segment appears in TCRdb, so it was assigned here by matching the sequence to germline. Germline V gene sequence: CDR1 TSWWSYY, CDR2 QGS. The CDR3 runs 21 residues. The junction had 22 bases not matched to a gene; V was cut back by 2 bases and J by 3 bases.

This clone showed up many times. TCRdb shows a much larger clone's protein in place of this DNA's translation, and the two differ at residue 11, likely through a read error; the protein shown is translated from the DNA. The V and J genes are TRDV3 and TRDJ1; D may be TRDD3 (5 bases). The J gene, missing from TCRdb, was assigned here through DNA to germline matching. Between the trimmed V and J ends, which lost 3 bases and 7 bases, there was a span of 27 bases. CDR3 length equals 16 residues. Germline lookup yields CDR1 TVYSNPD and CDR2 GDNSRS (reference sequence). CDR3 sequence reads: CAFTLSEGRGVIKLIF. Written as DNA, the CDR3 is TGTGCCTTCACCCTATCGGAGGGGAGAGGGGTTATTAAACTCATCTTT. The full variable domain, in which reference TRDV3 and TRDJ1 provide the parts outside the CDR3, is CDKVTQSSPDQTVASGSEVVLLCTYDTVYSNPDLFWYRIRPDYSFQFVFYGDNSRSEGADFTQGRFSVKHILTQKAFHLVISPVRTEDSATYYCAFTLSEGRGVIKLIFGKGTRVTVEP.

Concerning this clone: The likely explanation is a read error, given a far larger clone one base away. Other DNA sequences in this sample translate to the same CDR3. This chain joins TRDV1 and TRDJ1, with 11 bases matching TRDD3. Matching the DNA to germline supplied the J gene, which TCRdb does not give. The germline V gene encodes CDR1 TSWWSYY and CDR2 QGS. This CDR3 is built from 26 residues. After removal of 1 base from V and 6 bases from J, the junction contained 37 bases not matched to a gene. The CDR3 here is CALGEPRRIPYWGIIGIGGPRHKLIF. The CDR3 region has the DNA TGTGCTCTTGGGGAACCTAGACGTATCCCGTACTGGGGGATAATCGGGATCGGGGGGCCTCGTCATAAACTCATCTTT.

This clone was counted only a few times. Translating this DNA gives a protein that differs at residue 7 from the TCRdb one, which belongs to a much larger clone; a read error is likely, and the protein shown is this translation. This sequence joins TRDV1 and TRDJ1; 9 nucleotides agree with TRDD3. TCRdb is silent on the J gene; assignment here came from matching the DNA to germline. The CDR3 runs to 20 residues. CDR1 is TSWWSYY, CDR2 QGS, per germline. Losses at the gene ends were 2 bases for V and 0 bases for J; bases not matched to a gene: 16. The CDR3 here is CALGEISPYWGTYYTDKLIF. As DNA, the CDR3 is TGTGCTCTTGGGGAAATATCTCCATACTGGGGGACCTACTACACCGATAAACTCATCTTT.

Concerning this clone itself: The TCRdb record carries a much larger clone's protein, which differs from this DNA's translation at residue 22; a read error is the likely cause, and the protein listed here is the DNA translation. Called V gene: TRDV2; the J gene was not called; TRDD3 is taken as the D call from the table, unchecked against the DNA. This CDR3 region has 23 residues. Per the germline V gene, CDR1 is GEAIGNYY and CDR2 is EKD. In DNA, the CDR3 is TGTGCCTGTGGCAAACACTTCCTAATGAGGGGGATACGCTCCCGGGGTTGCACCGATAAACTCACCTTT. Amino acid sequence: CACGKHFLMRGIRSRGCTDKLTF.

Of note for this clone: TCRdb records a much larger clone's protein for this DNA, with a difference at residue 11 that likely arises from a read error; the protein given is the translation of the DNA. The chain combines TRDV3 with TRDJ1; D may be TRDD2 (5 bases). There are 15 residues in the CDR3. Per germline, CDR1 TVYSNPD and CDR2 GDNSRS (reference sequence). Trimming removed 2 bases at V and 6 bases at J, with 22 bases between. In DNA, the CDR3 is TGTGCCTTTGACCCACCCCTACTATATACCAATAAACTCATCTTT. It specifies CAFDPPLLYTNKLIF.

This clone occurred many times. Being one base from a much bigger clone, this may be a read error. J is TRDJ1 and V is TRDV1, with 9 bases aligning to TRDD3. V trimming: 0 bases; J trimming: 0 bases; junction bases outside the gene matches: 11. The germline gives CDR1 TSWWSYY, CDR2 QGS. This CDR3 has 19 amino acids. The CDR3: CALGELGYWGRLHTDKLIF. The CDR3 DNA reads TGTGCTCTTGGGGAACTAGGGTACTGGGGGAGATTGCACACCGATAAACTCATCTTT.

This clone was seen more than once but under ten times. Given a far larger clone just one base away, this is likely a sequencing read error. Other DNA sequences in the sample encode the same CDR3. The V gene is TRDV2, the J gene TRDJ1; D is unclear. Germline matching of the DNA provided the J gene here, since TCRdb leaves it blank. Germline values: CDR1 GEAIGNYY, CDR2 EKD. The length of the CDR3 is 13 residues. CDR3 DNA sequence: TGCGCCTGTGACGGAGGGGCCACCGATAAACTCATCTTT. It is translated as CACDGGATDKLIF.

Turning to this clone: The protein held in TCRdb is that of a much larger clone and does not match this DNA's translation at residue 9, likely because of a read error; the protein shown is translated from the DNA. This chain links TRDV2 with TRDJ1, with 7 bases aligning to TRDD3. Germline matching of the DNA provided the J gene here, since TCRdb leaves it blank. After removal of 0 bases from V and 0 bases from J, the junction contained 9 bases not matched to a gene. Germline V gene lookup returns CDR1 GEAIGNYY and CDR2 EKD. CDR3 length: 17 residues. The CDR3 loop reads CACDTVLGTPYTDKLIF. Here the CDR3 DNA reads TGTGCCTGTGACACCGTACTGGGGACCCCGTACACCGATAAACTCATCTTT.

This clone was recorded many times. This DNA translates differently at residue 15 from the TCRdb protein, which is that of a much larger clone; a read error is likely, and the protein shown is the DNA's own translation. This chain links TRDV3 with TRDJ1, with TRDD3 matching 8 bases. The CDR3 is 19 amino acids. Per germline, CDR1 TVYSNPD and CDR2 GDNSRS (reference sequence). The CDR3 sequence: CASFLPPHGDTGYTNKLIF. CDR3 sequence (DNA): TGTGCCTCCTTTCTTCCTCCACACGGGGATACTGGGTACACCAATAAACTCATCTTT.

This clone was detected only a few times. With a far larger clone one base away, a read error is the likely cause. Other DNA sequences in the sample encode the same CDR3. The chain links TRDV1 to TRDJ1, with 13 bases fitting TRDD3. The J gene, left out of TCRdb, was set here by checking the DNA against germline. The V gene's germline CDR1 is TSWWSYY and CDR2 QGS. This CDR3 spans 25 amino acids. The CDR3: CALGEGSYFLSTYWGIRWYTDKLIF. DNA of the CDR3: TGCGCTCTTGGGGAAGGTTCGTACTTCCTATCGACATACTGGGGGATACGCTGGTACACCGATAAACTCATCTTT.

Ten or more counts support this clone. CDR3 loop: CALGELGLPVWGIRWTDKLIF. For the CDR3, the DNA is TGTGCTCTTGGGGAACTCGGCCTTCCTGTCTGGGGGATACGTTGGACCGATAAACTCATCTTT. The chain carries TRDV1 and TRDJ1, with 12 bases matching TRDD3. In the absence of a J gene in TCRdb, the DNA was matched to germline to assign it here. Germline-derived CDR1 and CDR2 are TSWWSYY and QGS. The CDR3 totals 21 residues. The J segment lost 2 bases and the V segment lost 0 bases, leaving 16 bases of the junction unmatched.

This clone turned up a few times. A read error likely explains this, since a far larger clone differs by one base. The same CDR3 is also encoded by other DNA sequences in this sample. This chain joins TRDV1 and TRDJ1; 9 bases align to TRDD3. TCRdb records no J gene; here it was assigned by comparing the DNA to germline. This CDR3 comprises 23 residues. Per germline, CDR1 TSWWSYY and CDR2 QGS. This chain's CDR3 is CALGEQVFLSFPLGDRCTDKLIF. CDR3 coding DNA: TGTGCTCTTGGTGAACAAGTTTTCCTTTCATTTCCACTGGGGGACCGTTGCACCGATAAACTCATCTTT.